Shown below are 28 T cell receptor beta chains from a single sample sequenced in a study of cytomegalovirus exposure and HLA in healthy donors. 13 Jbeta primers and 60 Vbeta primers were used for the PCR. The data were produced by immunoSEQ multiplex PCR, yet TCRdb's version contains in-frame clones alone and is incomplete. Of about 120,000 clones in the sample, about 83% are singletons; the top ten hold less than 3%. Sequenced input: PBMCs. The origin of the receptors is a female donor in good health and CMV-seronegative.

This clone was seen a single time. This rearrangement joins TRBV7-9 to TRBJ2-5, with a tentative D call TRBD2 (5 bases). The CDR3 length is 15 residues. V lost 5 bases and J lost 4, with 17 bases in between. Germline CDR1 is SEHNR and CDR2 is FQNEAQ (reference sequence). Here the CDR3 reads CASSELQVAGETQYF. The CDR3 nucleotides are TGTGCCAGCAGCGAGCTACAAGTTGCGGGAGAGACCCAGTACTTC. Together with reference TRBV7-9 and TRBJ2-5, the CDR3 gives the full variable domain: DTGVSQNPRHKITKRGQNVTFRCDPISEHNRLYWYRQTLGQGPEFLTYFQNEAQLEKSRLLSDRFSAERPKGSFSTLEIQRTEQGDSAMYLCASSELQVAGETQYFGPGTRLLVL.

The J gene is TRBJ2-1, the V gene TRBV5-1; tentatively, D is TRBD2 (5 bases). CDR3 size: 13 residues. Trimming took 7 bases from V and 4 from J, leaving 12 bases between them. Looked up from germline, CDR1 is SGHRS and CDR2 is YFSETQ. The CDR3 spells CASQLSGYNEQFF. As DNA, the CDR3 is TGCGCCAGCCAACTAAGCGGTTACAATGAGCAGTTCTTC.

This chain joins TRBV6-1 and TRBJ1-2; D unclear. The germline CDR1 and CDR2 sequences are MNHNS and SASEGT. CDR3 length: 12 amino acids. V was trimmed by 6 bases and J by 5 bases, leaving 10 bases between them. The chain's CDR3 is CASSLTGYGYTF. CDR3 sequence (DNA): TGTGCCAGCAGCCTAACGGGATATGGCTACACCTTC.

This chain joins TRBV7-9 and TRBJ1-5; the D is unclear. Germline V gene lookup returns CDR1 SEHNR and CDR2 FQNEAQ (reference sequence). CDR3 length: 13 residues. V was cut by 0 bases and J by 5 bases, with 5 bases left in between. The CDR3 DNA follows: TGTGCCAGCAGCTTAGCCTACGATCAGCCCCAGCATTTT. Protein: CASSLAYDQPQHF.

This clone was observed a few times. This chain connects TRBV7-9 to TRBJ1-1, with D possibly TRBD1 on 6 matching bases. Germline V lookup: CDR1 SEHNR, CDR2 FQNEAQ (reference sequence). The CDR3 extends over 14 amino acids. V shed 4 bases and J shed 0 bases, with 9 bases lying between them. CDR3 sequence: CASSSQGLNTEAFF. Written as DNA, the CDR3 is TGTGCCAGCAGCTCACAGGGATTGAACACTGAAGCTTTCTTT.

The chain joins TRBV6-1 to TRBJ2-2; 7 bases are shared with TRBD2. Looked up from germline, CDR1 is MNHNS and CDR2 is SASEGT. After removal of 3 bases from V and 4 bases from J, the junction contained 5 bases not matched to a gene. The CDR3 is 15 residues long. In DNA form, the CDR3 reads TGTGCCAGCAGTGATATCGGGGGGTCCACCGGGGAGCTGTTTTTT. Its translation: CASSDIGGSTGELFF.

The chain combines TRBV2 with TRBJ1-1, with D possibly TRBD1 on 5 matching bases. Looked up from germline, CDR1 is SNHLY and CDR2 is FYNNEI. This CDR3 is built from 12 residues. V lost 8 bases and J lost 8, with 15 bases in between. CDR3 loop: CASRQRTSEAFF. The CDR3 DNA is TGTGCCAGCCGACAGCGAACAAGCGAAGCTTTCTTT.

This chain uses TRBV7-2 with TRBJ1-3; D is uncertain. The length of the CDR3 is 15 residues. Trimming stripped 2 bases from V and 4 bases from J, with 12 bases between. Germline V gene sequence: CDR1 SGHTA, CDR2 FQGNSA. The CDR3 nucleotides read TGTGCCAGCAGCTTACCCACCCTCGGGGGAAACACCATATATTTT. Amino acid sequence: CASSLPTLGGNTIYF.

Only a few counts were recorded for this clone. The chain uses TRBV2 and TRBJ2-1, with D possibly matching TRBD1 (6 bases). The CDR3 is 13 residues long. V lost 9 bases and J lost 8, with 17 bases in between. Per germline, CDR1 SNHLY and CDR2 FYNNEI. DNA of the CDR3: TGTGCCAGTCATACAGGGTTTGGCGATGAGCAGTTCTTC. Translated, it gives CASHTGFGDEQFF.

The chain uses TRBV30 and TRBJ2-1, with 7 bases identical to TRBD1. The CDR3 extends over 13 amino acids. From germline, CDR1 is GTSNPN and CDR2 SVGIG (reference sequence). V gave up 2 bases and J gave up 4 bases; unmatched junction bases: 2. The CDR3 DNA is TGTGCCTGGAGTCCGACAGGGTACAATGAGCAGTTCTTC. It codes for CAWSPTGYNEQFF.

The chain combines TRBV4-2 with TRBJ2-7, with 7 bases matching TRBD1. V trimming: 3 bases; J trimming: 2 bases; junction bases outside the gene matches: 4. The CDR3 has 14 residues. From germline, CDR1 is LGHNA and CDR2 YNFKEQ. CDR3 residues: CASSQTGTAYEQYF. CDR3 nucleotides: TGTGCCAGCAGCCAGACCGGGACAGCCTACGAGCAGTACTTC.

This clone was observed a few times. CDR3 region: CASKAGTGRYEQYF. For the CDR3, the DNA is TGTGCCAGCAAAGCCGGGACAGGGCGGTACGAGCAGTACTTC. The chain has TRBV6-5 and TRBJ2-7, with 9 bases that match TRBD1. Germline lookup yields CDR1 MNHEY and CDR2 SVGAGI. The ends lost 7 bases at V and 4 bases at J; junction bases unmatched: 8. CDR3 size: 14 residues.

The CDR3 loop reads CASSIEHRNIQYF. For the CDR3, the DNA is TGTGCCAGTAGTATAGAGCACAGAAACATTCAGTACTTC. This sequence joins TRBV19 and TRBJ2-4, with D unresolved. The CDR3 runs 13 residues. Trimming stripped 0 bases from V and 6 bases from J, with 6 bases between. The germline V gene has CDR1 LNHDA and CDR2 SQIVND (reference sequence).

A remark on this clone: Its ends do not fully match the called genes, so a read error is possible. V gene TRBV6-1 combines with J gene TRBJ1-1; D remains unclear. CDR1 and CDR2 from the germline V gene are MNHNS and SASEGT. This CDR3 comprises 11 residues. CDR3 region: CASSITVEALF. In DNA form, the CDR3 reads TGTGCCAGCAGTATCACAGTTGAAGCTCTCTTT.

The chain is built from TRBV9 and TRBJ1-3; D is unclear. The germline V gene has CDR1 SGDLS and CDR2 YYNGEE. This CDR3 is 14 amino acids long. V was cut by 0 bases and J by 4 bases, with 8 bases left in between. The chain's CDR3 is CASSVAPVGNTIYF. The CDR3 nucleotides read TGTGCCAGCAGCGTAGCTCCGGTAGGAAACACCATATATTTT. The variable domain in full, with the rest retrieved from reference TRBV9 and TRBJ1-3, is DSGVTQTPKHLITATGQRVTLRCSPRSGDLSVYWYQQSLDQGLQFLIQYYNGEERAKGNILERFSAQQFPDLHSELNLSSLELGDSALYFCASSVAPVGNTIYFGEGSWLTVV.

This clone was detected only once. This chain joins TRBV2 and TRBJ1-1; D is possibly TRBD1 (6 bases). The CDR3 has 14 residues. CDR1 and CDR2 from the germline V gene are SNHLY and FYNNEI. V lost 4 bases and J 0 bases, leaving 9 bases between the germline ends. CDR3 residues: CASSVGALNTEAFF. CDR3 coding DNA: TGTGCCAGCAGTGTGGGGGCGCTGAACACTGAAGCTTTCTTT.

V usage is TRBV30 and J usage is TRBJ1-5; TRBD1 agrees at 9 bases. Germline V gene sequence: CDR1 GTSNPN, CDR2 SVGIG (reference sequence). This CDR3 spans 14 amino acids. V lost 5 bases, J lost 2 bases, and 4 bases stayed unmatched. The CDR3: CAWGQGLGNQPQHF. In nucleotides, the CDR3 is TGTGCCTGGGGACAGGGGTTGGGCAATCAGCCCCAGCATTTT.

The chain couples TRBV7-2 to TRBJ1-1; D is ambiguous. Germline V gene lookup returns CDR1 SGHTA and CDR2 FQGNSA. The CDR3 spans 12 residues. V dropped 3 bases and J dropped 4 bases, with 6 bases sitting between them. Here the CDR3 DNA reads TGTGCCAGCAGCTTTCTCGGCACTGAAGCTTTCTTT. Its translation is CASSFLGTEAFF.

With regard to this clone: Within the sample, other DNA sequences also encode this same CDR3. The chain links TRBV6-6 to TRBJ1-5; TRBD1 matches at 7 bases. The J segment lost 5 bases and the V segment lost 6 bases, leaving 7 bases of the junction unmatched. This CDR3 comprises 14 residues. Germline values: CDR1 MNHNY, CDR2 SVGAGI (reference sequence). DNA for the CDR3: TGTGCCAGCAGGACAGACAGGGACGATCAGCCCCAGCATTTT. Translation gives CASRTDRDDQPQHF.

The chain carries TRBV13 and TRBJ2-3; the D gene is possibly TRBD2 (5 bases). The ends were cut back, 6 bases at V and 7 bases at J, with 14 bases in the middle. Germline CDR1 reads PRHDT; CDR2 reads FYEKMQ (reference sequence). The CDR3 runs to 13 residues. CDR3 in amino acids: CASRGRTAHTQYF. CDR3 sequence (DNA): TGTGCCAGCAGAGGAAGGACTGCTCATACGCAGTATTTT. Variable domain in full (rest from reference TRBV13 and TRBJ2-3): AAGVIQSPRHLIKEKRETATLKCYPIPRHDTVYWYQQGPGQDPQFLISFYEKMQSDKGSIPDRFSAQQFSDYHSELNMSSLELGDSALYFCASRGRTAHTQYFGPGTRLTVL.

V is TRBV28 and J is TRBJ1-6, with D unresolved. Germline V gives CDR1 MDHEN, CDR2 SYDVKM. V lost 2 bases to trimming and J lost 7 bases, with 3 bases between them. The length of the CDR3 is 12 residues. The CDR3 spells CASSLVNSPLHF. The CDR3 nucleotides are TGTGCCAGCAGTTTAGTAAATTCACCCCTCCACTTT.

The CDR3 protein is CASSFAPGGNSPLHF. CDR3 in DNA: TGTGCCAGCAGCTTCGCCCCTGGAGGGAATTCACCCCTCCACTTT. The chain has TRBV7-3 and TRBJ1-6, with unresolved D. Trimming stripped 3 bases from V and 7 bases from J, with 13 bases between. The CDR3 covers 15 residues. Germline CDR1 SGHTA, CDR2 FQGTGA.

The CDR3: CASSLEGWGQGASGYTF. CDR3 bases: TGTGCCAGCAGCTTGGAAGGGTGGGGACAGGGGGCTTCTGGCTACACCTTC. The V call is TRBV5-4, the J call TRBJ1-2; TRBD1 matches 12 bases. V gave up 0 bases and J gave up 7 bases; unmatched junction bases: 10. Germline V gives CDR1 SGHNT, CDR2 YYREEE (reference sequence). This CDR3 region has 17 residues. Full variable domain (outside the CDR3, taken from reference TRBV5-4 and TRBJ1-2): ETGVTQSPTHLIKTRGQQVTLRCSSQSGHNTVSWYQQALGQGPQFIFQYYREEENGRGNFPPRFSGLQFPNYSSELNVNALELDDSALYLCASSLEGWGQGASGYTFGSGTRLTVV.

The chain recombines TRBV5-4 with TRBJ1-1, with TRBD1 as a possible D gene (6 bases). CDR3 size: 15 residues. The germline V gene encodes CDR1 SGHNT and CDR2 YYREEE (reference sequence). Trimming shortened V by 4 bases and J by 0 bases, and 13 bases separated the two germline ends. This CDR3 is CASSPTQGMNTEAFF. The CDR3, as DNA: TGTGCCAGCAGCCCGACTCAGGGGATGAACACTGAAGCTTTCTTT.

This chain uses TRBV7-2 with TRBJ2-5, with a possible D match to TRBD1 (6 bases). The J call may be wrong; the DNA end is better matched by TRBJ2-7. The CDR3 spans 15 residues. The V gene's germline CDR1 is SGHTA and CDR2 FQGNSA. As DNA, the CDR3 is TGTGCCAGCAGCTTAGGAGTACAGGGTTCCTACGAGCAGTACTTC. It specifies CASSLGVQGSYEQYF.

This chain joins TRBV5-4 and TRBJ2-6, with 7 nucleotides matching TRBD2. The V and J ends lost 2 bases and 1 base, in that order; junction bases with no gene match: 9. CDR3 size: 18 residues. Germline V CDR1 and CDR2: SGHNT, YYREEE (reference sequence). DNA of the CDR3: TGTGCCAGCAGCTTTCCTAGCGGCCTGGGATCTGGGGCCAACGTCCTGACTTTC. Encoded protein: CASSFPSGLGSGANVLTF.

The CDR3 region is CASSTRGGVSGNTIYF. The CDR3 DNA reads as TGTGCCAGTAGTACCCGAGGTGGAGTCTCTGGAAACACCATATATTTT. The chain employs TRBV19 and TRBJ1-3; D gene unclear. Trimming left V 4 bases short and J 0 bases short, with 13 bases between. Germline CDR1 and CDR2: LNHDA and SQIVND (reference sequence). The CDR3 spans 16 residues.

A remark on this clone: The junction and the germline gene differ at one end; a read error may be behind it. The chain carries TRBV7-9 and TRBJ2-7; no definite D call. The CDR3 is 12 residues long. Germline CDR1 is SEHNR and CDR2 is FQNEAQ (reference sequence). The CDR3 DNA reads TGTTCCAGCAGCCCCCTTAATGACGAGCAGTACTTC. It is translated as CSSSPLNDEQYF. Complete variable domain (other parts from reference TRBV7-9 and TRBJ2-7): DTGVSQNPRHKITKRGQNVTFRCDPISEHNRLYWYRQTLGQGPEFLTYFQNEAQLEKSRLLSDRFSAERPKGSFSTLEIQRTEQGDSAMYLCSSSPLNDEQYFGPGTRLTVT.